Listed below are T cell receptor beta chains from one sample, sequenced in a study of cytomegalovirus exposure and HLA in healthy donors. Clones were read by immunoSEQ multiplex PCR, and TCRdb kept only the in-frame ones, dropping some. The sample has around 120,000 clones, 81% seen once; the top ten hold about 3.9%. Sequencing used PBMCs. Source of these receptors: a woman aged 25 to 45 in good health and CMV-seronegative. Both conserved end residues are part of each CDR3. The D gene is left open where the match is weak. A clone size is listed for some rows: how often the clone was seen (once, few, many), or a class if it is expanded.

>TRBV6-4|.|TRBJ1-1|.
TGTGCCAGCAAAGCGGGCCCTGGGGAGAACACTGAAGCTTTCTTT
CASKAGPGENTEAFF
>TRBV5-1|.|TRBJ2-5|.
TGCGCCAGCAGCTTGCCCAAAGAGACCCAGTACTTC
CASSLPKETQYF
>TRBV5-1|.|TRBJ2-7|TRBD2
TGCGCCAGCAGCGGACTGGCGGGAGGGTCGGGCTACGAGCAGTACTTC
CASSGLAGGSGYEQYF
>TRBV2|.|TRBJ2-7|.
TGTGCCAGCAGAGGGACAACCTCCTACGAGCAGTACTTC
CASRGTTSYEQYF
>TRBV5-4|.|TRBJ2-1|.
TGTGCCAGCAGCTCAGGCAAGGTCAGGGCATCGGACAATGAGCAGTTCTTC
CASSSGKVRASDNEQFF
>TRBV5-1|.|TRBJ1-2|TRBD1
TGCGCCAGCAGCCCGGTTGGGACAGGATTAGGCTACACCTTC
CASSPVGTGLGYTF
>TRBV9|.|TRBJ2-7|.
TGTGCCAGCAGCGTAGGAGGTAGCAGCACCTACGAGCAGTACTTC
CASSVGGSSTYEQYF
>TRBV20-1|once|TRBJ2-7|.
TGCAGTGCTAGAGATTGGCACGAGCAGTACTTC
CSARDWHEQYF
>TRBV9|.|TRBJ2-3|TRBD2
TGTGCCAGCAGCTTAAGACTAGCGGCTAGCACAGATACGCAGTATTTT
CASSLRLAASTDTQYF
>TRBV11-3|.|TRBJ2-6|TRBD1
TGTGCCAGCAGCCGTGGACAGGGCGGCTCTGGGGCCAACGTCCTGACTTTC
CASSRGQGGSGANVLTF
>TRBV6-5|.|TRBJ1-1|.
TGTGCCAGCAGGGGCCCAGGTGGAGCTTTCTTT
CASRGPGGAFF
>TRBV28|.|TRBJ1-2|TRBD1
TGTGCCAGCAGTTTTAGGGACAGGGGGCAGGGGTATGGCTACACCTTC
CASSFRDRGQGYGYTF
>TRBV21-1|.|TRBJ1-2|.
TGTGCCAGCGAAGGGGGACAGGGCCATGGCTACACCTTC
CASEGGQGHGYTF
>TRBV6-5|few|TRBJ1-1|TRBD1
TGTGCCAGCAGTTACCTGGGACAGGGCAAAGCTTTCTTT
CASSYLGQGKAFF
>TRBV6-5|.|TRBJ2-7|.
TGTGCCAGCAGTTCCCCCTCCCCTTCCTACGAGCAGTACTTC
CASSSPSPSYEQYF
>TRBV7-9|once|TRBJ2-7|TRBD2
TGTGCCAGCAGCTCCCAGACTAGCGGGAGTTCCGAGCAGTACTTC
CASSSQTSGSSEQYF
>TRBV15|.|TRBJ2-7|.
TGTGCCACCAGGGGGGACGGCGGGATCTACGAGCAGTACTTC
CATRGDGGIYEQYF
>TRBV18|.|TRBJ2-5|.
TGTGCCAGCTCACCATCGTCAGGGTTCCTTAAAGAGACCCAGTACTTC
CASSPSSGFLKETQYF
>TRBV28|.|TRBJ2-5|TRBD1
TGTGCCAGCAGTGGTACAGGGGGACAAGAGACCCAGTACTTC
CASSGTGGQETQYF
>TRBV27|.|TRBJ2-7|.
TGTGCCAGCAGTTTAGGCGGGTGGGACGAGCAGTACTTC
CASSLGGWDEQYF
>TRBV7-2|few|TRBJ1-5|TRBD1
TGTGCCAGCAGCTTAAACAGGGGGCTGAATCAGCCCCAGCATTTT
CASSLNRGLNQPQHF
>TRBV5-1|few|TRBJ2-7|.
TGCGCCAGCACTGCGGAGAATACCTACGAGCAGTACTTC
CASTAENTYEQYF
>TRBV10-2|.|TRBJ2-7|.
TGCGCCAGCAGTGAGTCGACTCGGCAGGGGAGATATCCCTACGAGCAGTACTTC
CASSESTRQGRYPYEQYF
>TRBV6-6|.|TRBJ2-1|TRBD2
TGTGCCAGCAGTCCGGGAGCGGGAAAATTATACAATGAGCAGTTCTTC
CASSPGAGKLYNEQFF
>TRBV5-4|.|TRBJ2-1|TRBD2
TGTGCCAGCAGTCCTACTAGCGGGGACCCGATCGTAGAGCAGTTCTTC
CASSPTSGDPIVEQFF
>TRBV2|.|TRBJ2-7|.
TGTGCCAGCACCCCCGGGAATGAATTGTACTTC
CASTPGNELYF
>TRBV19|.|TRBJ1-5|TRBD1
TGTGCCAGTAGTTCCCGACGGGGACAGGGAGCTCAGCCCCAGCATTTT
CASSSRRGQGAQPQHF
>TRBV27|.|TRBJ1-5|TRBD1
TGTGCCAGCAGTTTATTAGGCTTCGGACAGGCTGATCAGCCCCAGCATTTT
CASSLLGFGQADQPQHF
>TRBV28|.|TRBJ1-1|.
TGTGCCAGCAGTTTCCAGGGGATGAACACTGAAGCTTTCTTT
CASSFQGMNTEAFF
>TRBV10-1|.|TRBJ2-7|.
TGCGCCAGCAGACCAGACTGGACCTACGAGCAGTACTTC
CASRPDWTYEQYF
>TRBV19|.|TRBJ2-1|TRBD2
TGTGCCAGTAGTATCCTAGCGGGAGTGGACAATGAGCAGTTCTTC
CASSILAGVDNEQFF
>TRBV7-2|.|TRBJ2-1|.
TGTGCCAGCAACCCTGACTCGGGTACTCTTGAGCAGTTCTTC
CASNPDSGTLEQFF
>TRBV28|.|TRBJ1-5|.
TGTGCCAGCAGTTTTTTCATAAGCCGGCTACAGACGGTTCAGCCCCAGCATTTT
CASSFFISRLQTVQPQHF
>TRBV11-3|.|TRBJ2-3|TRBD1
TGTGCCAGCAGCTTAGAAAGGGGGACAGGCTTTGATACGCAGTATTTT
CASSLERGTGFDTQYF
>TRBV10-3|once|TRBJ1-5|TRBD1
TGTGCCATCAGCCGGGACAGGGGTAGCAATCAGCCCCAGCATTTT
CAISRDRGSNQPQHF
>TRBV6-6|.|TRBJ1-5|.
TGTGCCAGCACCACCGGGACTGAGAATCAGCCCCAGCATTTT
CASTTGTENQPQHF
>TRBV6-5|.|TRBJ2-1|TRBD2
TGTGCCAGCAGAGGGACTAGCTCCCATGAGCAGTTCTTC
CASRGTSSHEQFF
>TRBV5-1|.|TRBJ2-3|.
TGCGCCAGCAGCTTCAAGGGGCCTCCCAGGGATACGCAGTATTTT
CASSFKGPPRDTQYF
>TRBV5-4|.|TRBJ2-7|.
TGTGCCAGCAGCTTGGTAGCGGACTCCTACGAGCAGTACTTC
CASSLVADSYEQYF
>TRBV6-5|.|TRBJ2-6|.
TGTGCCACCCGCCGAGTTGTGGCCAACGTCCTGACTTTC
CATRRVVANVLTF
>TRBV14|.|TRBJ2-1|.
TGTGCCAGCAGCGGCGGGCCCTTTCGAAGGGGGAACAATGAGCAGTTCTTC
CASSGGPFRRGNNEQFF
>TRBV7-2|once|TRBJ1-2|.
TGTGCCAGCAGCCAACGGGGGGGCGCAGTGTTTAAGGCTGACTATGGCTACACCTTC
CASSQRGGAVFKADYGYTF
>TRBV10-2|once|TRBJ1-1|.
TGCGCCAGCAGTGTCGGCGGGAACACTGAAGCTTTCTTT
CASSVGGNTEAFF
>TRBV5-5|.|TRBJ2-7|.
TGTGCCAGCAGCTTGGCCGGCGGGCTCCCCTCCTACGAGCAGTACTTC
CASSLAGGLPSYEQYF
>TRBV28|.|TRBJ2-7|.
TGTGCCAGCACTCAGGGTGGCGGTCTGAGCTCCTACGAGCAGTACTTC
CASTQGGGLSSYEQYF
>TRBV19|few|TRBJ2-1|.
TGTGCCAGTAGTCCGGGACTCACAACTGAGCAGTTCTTC
CASSPGLTTEQFF
>TRBV4-1|.|TRBJ2-7|TRBD2
TGCGCCAGCAGCCAAAGTCTTGCGGGAGCCTACGAGCAGTACTTC
CASSQSLAGAYEQYF
>TRBV27|.|TRBJ1-5|.
TGTGCCAGCAGTCCTCGAGGAGGGCCCCATCAGCCCCAGCATTTT
CASSPRGGPHQPQHF
>TRBV18|.|TRBJ1-2|TRBD1
TGTGCCAGCTCACCACTACAGGGGGATGGCTACACCTTC
CASSPLQGDGYTF
>TRBV2|.|TRBJ2-1|.
TGTGCCAGCAGTTTGTGGCAGGGGGGATCAAATGAGCAGTTCTTC
CASSLWQGGSNEQFF